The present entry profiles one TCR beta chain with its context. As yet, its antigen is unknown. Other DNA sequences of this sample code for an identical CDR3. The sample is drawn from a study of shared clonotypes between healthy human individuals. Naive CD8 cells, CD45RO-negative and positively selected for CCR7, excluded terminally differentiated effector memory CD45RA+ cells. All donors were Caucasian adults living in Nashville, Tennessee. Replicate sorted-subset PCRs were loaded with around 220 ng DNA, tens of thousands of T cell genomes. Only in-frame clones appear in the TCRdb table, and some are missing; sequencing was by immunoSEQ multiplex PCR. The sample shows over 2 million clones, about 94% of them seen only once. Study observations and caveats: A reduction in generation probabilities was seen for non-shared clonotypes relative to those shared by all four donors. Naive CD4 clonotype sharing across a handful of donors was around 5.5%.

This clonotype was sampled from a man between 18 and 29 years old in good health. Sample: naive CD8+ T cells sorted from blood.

The CDR3 DNA is TGTGCCAGCAGCTTGCTAGCGGGAGGGCCAAATGAGCAGTTCTTC. This translates into CASSLLAGGPNEQFF. This chain uses TRBV11-2 with TRBJ2-1; 12 nucleotides align to TRBD2. Germline V gene sequence: CDR1 SGHAT, CDR2 FQNNGV. The CDR3 spans 15 residues. The junction had 4 bases not matched to a gene; V was cut back by 3 bases and J by 7 bases.